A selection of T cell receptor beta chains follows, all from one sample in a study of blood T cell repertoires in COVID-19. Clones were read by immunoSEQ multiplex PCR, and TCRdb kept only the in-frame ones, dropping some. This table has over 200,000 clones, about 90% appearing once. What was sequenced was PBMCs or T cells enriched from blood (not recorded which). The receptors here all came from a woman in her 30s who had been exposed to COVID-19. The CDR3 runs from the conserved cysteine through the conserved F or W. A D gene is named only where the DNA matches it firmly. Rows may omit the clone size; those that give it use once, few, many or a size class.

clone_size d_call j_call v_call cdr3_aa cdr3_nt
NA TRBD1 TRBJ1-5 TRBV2 CASRGQGANQPQHF TGTGCCAGCAGAGGACAGGGGGCGAATCAGCCCCAGCATTTT
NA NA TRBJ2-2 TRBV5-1 CASSLTGPNTGELFF TGCGCCAGCAGCTTGACAGGTCCGAACACCGGGGAGCTGTTTTTT
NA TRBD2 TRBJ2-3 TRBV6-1 CASSELAGPDTQYF TGTGCCAGCAGTGAACTAGCGGGACCAGATACGCAGTATTTT
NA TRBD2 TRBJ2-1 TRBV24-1 CATEAALGSGTRTYNEQFF TGTGCCACCGAAGCCGCCCTGGGCTCCGGGACTAGAACCTACAATGAGCAGTTCTTC
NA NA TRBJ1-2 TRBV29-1 CSVEVQGESYTF TGCAGCGTTGAAGTACAGGGTGAAAGCTACACCTTC
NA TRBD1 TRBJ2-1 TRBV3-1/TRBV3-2 CASSQTGVSPYNEQFF TGTGCCAGCAGCCAGACAGGGGTTTCACCCTACAATGAGCAGTTCTTC
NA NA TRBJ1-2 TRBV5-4 CASFPKVGPRGGYTF TGTGCCAGCTTTCCCAAAGTCGGCCCCAGGGGAGGCTACACCTTC
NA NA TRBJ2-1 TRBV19 CASSIGPGRGNEQFF TGTGCCAGTAGTATAGGCCCGGGTAGAGGCAATGAGCAGTTCTTC
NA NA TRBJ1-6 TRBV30 CAWSPFFNSPLHF TGTGCCTGGAGTCCCTTCTTCAATTCACCCCTCCACTTT
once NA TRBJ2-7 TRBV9 CASSVGGGGYEQYF TGTGCCAGCAGCGTAGGGGGAGGCGGGTACGAGCAGTACTTC
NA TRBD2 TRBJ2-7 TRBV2 CASSRTSGRATYEQYF TGTGCCAGCAGTAGGACTAGCGGGAGGGCCACCTACGAGCAGTACTTC
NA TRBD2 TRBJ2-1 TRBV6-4 CASSLLAGESEQFF TGTGCCAGCAGCCTACTAGCGGGAGAGAGTGAGCAGTTCTTC
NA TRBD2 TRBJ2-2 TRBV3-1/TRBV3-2 CASSQGSGSVNTGELFF TGTGCCAGCAGCCAAGGTAGCGGGAGTGTAAACACCGGGGAGCTGTTTTTT
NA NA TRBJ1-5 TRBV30 CAWTTGWGNQPQHF TGTGCCTGGACGACAGGCTGGGGCAATCAGCCCCAGCATTTT
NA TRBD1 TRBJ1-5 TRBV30 CAWSRDRDQPQHF TGTGCCTGGAGTAGGGACAGAGATCAGCCCCAGCATTTT
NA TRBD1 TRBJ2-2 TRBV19 CASSTEKGQGAKRVSGELFF TGTGCCAGTAGTACCGAAAAGGGACAGGGGGCCAAACGGGTGAGCGGGGAGCTGTTTTTT
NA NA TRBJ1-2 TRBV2 CASSLQVSNYGYTF TGTGCCAGCAGTCTACAGGTTTCTAACTATGGCTACACCTTC
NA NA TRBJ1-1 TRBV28 CASSLRGTEAFF TGTGCCAGCAGTTTGCGCGGCACTGAAGCTTTCTTT
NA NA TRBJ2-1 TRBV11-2 CASSLAAYNEQFF TGTGCCAGCAGCTTAGCTGCCTACAATGAGCAGTTCTTC
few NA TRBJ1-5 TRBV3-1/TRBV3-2 CASSRGTPNSNQPQHF TGTGCCAGCAGCCGGGGGACACCGAATAGCAATCAGCCCCAGCATTTT
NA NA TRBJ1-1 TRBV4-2 CASSPSLQTRTEAFF TGTGCCAGCAGTCCAAGCCTCCAGACTCGCACTGAAGCTTTCTTT